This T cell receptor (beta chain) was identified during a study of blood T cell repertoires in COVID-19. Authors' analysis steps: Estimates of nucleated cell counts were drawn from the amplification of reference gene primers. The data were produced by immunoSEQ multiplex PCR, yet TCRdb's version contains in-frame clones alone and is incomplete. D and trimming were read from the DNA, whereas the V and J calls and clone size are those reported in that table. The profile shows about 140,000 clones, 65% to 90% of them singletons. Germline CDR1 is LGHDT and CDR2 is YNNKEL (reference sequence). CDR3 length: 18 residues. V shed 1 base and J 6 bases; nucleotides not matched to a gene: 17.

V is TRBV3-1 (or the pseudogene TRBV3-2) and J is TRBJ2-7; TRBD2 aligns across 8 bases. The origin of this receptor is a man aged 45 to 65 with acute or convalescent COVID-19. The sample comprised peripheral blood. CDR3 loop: CASSQASNTGLVIREQYF. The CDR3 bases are TGTGCCAGCAGCCAAGCGAGCAATACGGGACTAGTTATCCGCGAGCAGTACTTC.